The 10 T cell receptor beta chains given below trace back to one sample, sequenced in a study of CD8 T cells in ankylosing spondylitis. Using its own MiXCR run on the 5' RACE reads, TCRdb lists one record per CDR3 protein. This table holds about 240,000 distinct CDR3 sequences, 8.6% found once. The sequencing input was blood, either unsorted or a sorted T cell fraction (not recorded which). The receptors stem from a male donor with ankylosing spondylitis or in good health (not recorded which).

This clonotype was observed at least ten times. J is TRBJ2-7 and V is TRBV3-1; D remains ambiguous. The CDR3 extends over 16 amino acids. V lost 5 bases and J 2 bases, leaving 19 bases between the germline ends. From germline, CDR1 is LGHDT and CDR2 YNNKEL (reference sequence). CDR3 residues: CASSKSRTSVPYEQYF. DNA of the CDR3: TGTGCCAGCAGCAAATCAAGGACCAGCGTCCCCTACGAGCAGTACTTC.

Ten or more counts support this clonotype. The rearrangement links TRBV20-1 to TRBJ2-7; 9 nucleotides line up with TRBD2. The CDR3 contains 13 residues. Germline CDR1 reads DFQATT; CDR2 reads SNEGSKA (reference sequence). The CDR3 sequence is CLRAGGKVYEQYF. In nucleotides, the CDR3 is TGCCTGCGGGCGGGAGGGAAGGTGTACGAGCAGTACTTC.

This chain uses TRBV7-9 with TRBJ1-5; D uncertain. The length of the CDR3 is 12 residues. Germline V lookup: CDR1 SEHNR, CDR2 FQNEAQ (reference sequence). V lost 4 bases and J 8 bases, leaving 9 bases between the germline ends. The CDR3 sequence is CASSSYAKPQHF. Written as DNA, the CDR3 is TGTGCCAGCAGCTCTTACGCGAAGCCCCAGCATTTT.

The V call is TRBV7-9, the J call TRBJ1-1, with D tentatively TRBD1 (6 bases). Germline V gene lookup returns CDR1 SEHNR and CDR2 FQNEAQ (reference sequence). Trimming removed 5 bases at V and 0 bases at J, with 13 bases between. This CDR3 spans 15 amino acids. This chain's CDR3 is CASSLYRDMNTEAFF. For the CDR3, the DNA is TGTGCCAGCAGCCTCTACAGGGACATGAACACTGAAGCTTTCTTT.

In this sample, this clonotype turned up many times. The chain carries TRBV20-1 and TRBJ2-7; a weak D match, TRBD2 (7 bases). The CDR3 contains 14 residues. V was pared by 3 bases and J by 2 bases, with 14 bases between. Germline V lookup: CDR1 DFQATT, CDR2 SNEGSKA (reference sequence). CDR3 sequence reads: CSARAGGRAYEQYF. The CDR3 DNA is TGCAGTGCTAGGGCCGGGGGGCGCGCCTACGAGCAGTACTTC.

This clonotype occurred many times. The chain combines TRBV29-1 with TRBJ2-3; D not certain. The CDR3 contains 12 residues. Trimming removed 6 bases from V and 0 bases from J, with 7 bases in between. From germline, CDR1 is SQVTM and CDR2 ANQGSEA. In DNA form, the CDR3 reads TGCAGCGTCGGCGTGAGCACAGATACGCAGTATTTT. It specifies CSVGVSTDTQYF.

This chain links TRBV4-3 with TRBJ2-2; 9 bases align to TRBD1. This CDR3 is built from 16 residues. V was pared by 6 bases and J by 9 bases, with 14 bases of the junction left unmatched. CDR1 and CDR2 (germline): LGHNA, YSLEER. Here the CDR3 reads CASRATGGGETRELFF. The CDR3 DNA reads as TGCGCCAGCAGGGCTACAGGGGGCGGCGAGACCAGGGAGCTGTTTTTT.

The CDR3 nucleotides are TGTGCCAGCAGTGAAGAACCTCCTCCGGCCTACGAGCAGTACTTC. Protein: CASSEEPPPAYEQYF. The chain employs TRBV25-1 and TRBJ2-7; D gene unclear. CDR3 length: 15 residues. Trimming took 2 bases from V and 2 from J, leaving 13 bases between them. From germline, CDR1 is MGHDK and CDR2 SYGVNS.

The chain uses TRBV4-3 and TRBJ2-3, with TRBD2 identical over 9 bases. Germline loops: CDR1 LGHNA, CDR2 YSLEER. The junction had 8 bases not matched to a gene; V was cut back by 0 bases and J by 4 bases. The CDR3 runs 17 residues. The CDR3 reads CASSQDKAGGPSDTQYF. The CDR3 bases are TGCGCCAGCAGCCAAGATAAGGCGGGAGGGCCGTCAGATACGCAGTATTTT.

The chain recombines TRBV12-3 or TRBV12-4 with TRBJ2-2; 10 nucleotides agree with TRBD2. The CDR3 sequence is 16 residues long. V was pared by 3 bases and J by 3 bases, with 4 bases of the junction left unmatched. This chain's CDR3 is CASSFASGSHTGELFF. The CDR3 bases are TGTGCCAGCAGTTTCGCTAGCGGGAGCCACACCGGGGAGCTGTTTTTT.